The 28 T cell receptor beta chains below come from one sample, sequenced in a study of blood T cell repertoires in COVID-19. TCRdb's copy holds only in-frame clones and misses some; the assay was immunoSEQ multiplex PCR. The top ten clones hold 4% to 6.5% of a sample with about 200,000 clones, 82% of them seen once. The specimen was PBMCs or T cells enriched from blood (not recorded which). Receptors originate from a woman aged 55 to 70 with acute COVID-19.

This chain joins TRBV19 and TRBJ1-2, with 7 bases lining up with TRBD1. Germline CDR1 LNHDA, CDR2 SQIVND (reference sequence). With V trimmed by 4 bases and J by 4 bases, 9 bases remained unmatched. CDR3 length: 15 amino acids. In DNA form, the CDR3 reads TGTGCCAGTAGTACCCAGGGGGACAGAGCCTATGGCTACACCTTC. This encodes CASSTQGDRAYGYTF. The entire variable domain, with the rest obtained from reference TRBV19 and TRBJ1-2, is as follows: DGGITQSPKYLFRKEGQNVTLSCEQNLNHDAMYWYRQDPGQGLRLIYYSQIVNDFQKGDIAEGYSVSREKKESFPLTVTSAQKNPTAFYLCASSTQGDRAYGYTFGSGTRLTVV.

The gene calls are TRBV18 and TRBJ1-2; D is possibly TRBD1 (6 bases). From germline, CDR1 is KGHSH and CDR2 LQKENI. V lost 6 bases, J lost 3 bases, and 20 bases lay in between. CDR3 length equals 16 residues. This CDR3 reads CASSPLQGFPHYGYTF. The CDR3 DNA is TGTGCCAGCTCCCCCTTGCAGGGGTTCCCTCACTATGGCTACACCTTC.

This chain joins TRBV19 and TRBJ1-4, with 7 bases fitting TRBD1. The CDR3 runs to 14 residues. With V trimmed by 4 bases and J by 8 bases, 7 bases remained unmatched. The germline V gene encodes CDR1 LNHDA and CDR2 SQIVND (reference sequence). CDR3 protein: CASSKQGHREKLFF. The DNA of the CDR3 is TGTGCCAGTAGTAAACAGGGGCATCGGGAAAAACTGTTTTTT.

The J gene is TRBJ2-7, the V gene TRBV6-2 or TRBV6-3; D gene uncertain. Trimming stripped 4 bases from V and 4 bases from J, with 20 bases between. The germline V gene encodes CDR1 MNHEY and CDR2 SVGEGT. The CDR3 length is 16 residues. The CDR3 DNA reads TGTGCCAGCAGTTCGAGCCGGAGCCCACTGGGTTACGAGCAGTACTTC. It is translated as CASSSSRSPLGYEQYF.

The V gene is TRBV3-1 (or the pseudogene TRBV3-2), the J gene TRBJ1-2; 9 nucleotides line up with TRBD1. V dropped 0 bases and J dropped 8; count of bases not matched to a gene: 10. The CDR3 totals 16 residues. Germline V CDR1 and CDR2: LGHDT, YNNKEL (reference sequence). The CDR3 protein is CASSQDGYRGRVGYTF. The DNA of the CDR3 is TGTGCCAGCAGCCAAGATGGATACAGGGGGCGCGTCGGCTACACCTTC.

The chain links TRBV5-4 to TRBJ2-2; 16 positions agree with TRBD2. The ends lost 3 bases at V and 4 bases at J; junction bases unmatched: 6. In germline, CDR1 is SGHNT, CDR2 YYREEE (reference sequence). CDR3 length: 18 residues. Written as DNA, the CDR3 is TGTGCCAGCAGCTGGGGACTAGCGGGAGGGAGCGGCACCGGGGAGCTGTTTTTT. Encoded protein: CASSWGLAGGSGTGELFF.

The chain combines TRBV6-5 with TRBJ2-7, with TRBD1 identical over 9 bases. CDR1 is MNHEY, CDR2 SVGAGI, per germline. The V segment lost 2 bases and the J segment 2 bases; nucleotides outside the gene matches: 7. The CDR3 is 16 residues long. The CDR3 region is CASSYTYRDRAYEQYV. The CDR3 nucleotides are TGTGCCAGCAGTTACACCTACCGGGACAGGGCCTACGAGCAGTACGTC.

This sequence joins TRBV5-1 and TRBJ1-3; D is unresolved. Germline loops: CDR1 SGHRS, CDR2 YFSETQ. Trimming left V 5 bases short and J 0 bases short, with 9 bases between. The CDR3 covers 14 residues. CDR3 region: CASRPLHSGNTIYF. CDR3 nucleotides: TGCGCCAGCAGACCACTTCACTCTGGAAACACCATATATTTT.

This clone was picked up one time. The chain uses TRBV5-4 and TRBJ2-3; 7 positions agree with TRBD1. With 4 bases clipped from V and 2 bases from J, the junction kept 7 bases outside the gene matches. There are 15 residues in the CDR3. Germline CDR1 SGHNT, CDR2 YYREEE (reference sequence). The CDR3 sequence is CASSPTGTVTDTQYF. DNA of the CDR3: TGTGCCAGCAGCCCAACCGGGACAGTCACAGATACGCAGTATTTT.

This clone has just one count. The rearrangement links TRBV10-3 to TRBJ1-2; TRBD1 is a possible D gene (6 bases). The CDR3 spans 12 residues. Germline V gene lookup returns CDR1 ENHRY and CDR2 SYGVKD. Trimming removed 6 bases from V and 8 bases from J, with 13 bases in between. The CDR3: CAIRNTGMGYTF. CDR3 in DNA: TGTGCCATCAGGAATACAGGGATGGGCTACACCTTC.

This CDR3 reads CASSKVEGGELFF. CDR3 DNA sequence: TGTGCCAGCAGTAAAGTCGAGGGCGGGGAGCTGTTTTTT. The chain has TRBV27 and TRBJ2-2; perhaps TRBD2 as D (5 bases). Germline-derived CDR1 and CDR2 are MNHEY and SMNVEV (reference sequence). This CDR3 has 13 amino acids. The V and J ends lost 5 bases and 7 bases respectively, with 11 bases between them.

The chain uses TRBV4-3 and TRBJ2-5; the match to TRBD2 covers 7 bases. The CDR3 is made up of 17 amino acids. The V gene end was trimmed by 3 bases and the J gene end by 3 bases; junction bases not matched to a gene: 13. The germline CDR1 and CDR2 sequences are LGHNA and YSLEER. The CDR3 loop reads CASSQSWGGKAEETQYF. As DNA, the CDR3 is TGCGCCAGCAGCCAGTCTTGGGGAGGGAAGGCCGAAGAGACCCAGTACTTC.

A single count supports this clone. V usage is TRBV10-3 and J usage is TRBJ2-3; 7 positions match TRBD1. With V trimmed by 5 bases and J by 1 base, 6 bases remained unmatched. The germline CDR1 and CDR2 sequences are ENHRY and SYGVKD. This CDR3 has 15 residues. The CDR3 region is CAISTPGQRTDTQYF. CDR3 DNA: TGTGCCATCAGTACTCCGGGACAGCGCACAGATACGCAGTATTTT.

V usage is TRBV15 and J usage is TRBJ1-4, with a possible D match to TRBD1 (5 bases). The CDR3 runs 16 residues. Trimming removed 0 bases at V and 7 bases at J, with 15 bases between. Per the germline V gene, CDR1 is LNHNV and CDR2 is YYDKDF (reference sequence). The CDR3 reads CATSRDRNRRFEKLFF. Here the CDR3 DNA reads TGTGCCACCAGCAGAGATCGGAACAGGCGTTTTGAAAAACTGTTTTTT. The full variable domain, with the rest looked up from reference TRBV15 and TRBJ1-4, is DAMVIQNPRYQVTQFGKPVTLSCSQTLNHNVMYWYQQKSSQAPKLLFHYYDKDFNNEADTPDNFQSRRPNTSFCFLDIRSPGLGDTAMYLCATSRDRNRRFEKLFFGSGTQLSVL.

This clone was picked up a small number of times. The rearrangement joins TRBV12-3 or TRBV12-4 to TRBJ1-5; no firm D call. The CDR3 has 13 amino acids. Trimming removed 3 bases at V and 3 bases at J, with 6 bases between. This chain's CDR3 is CASSFNLNQPQHF. For the CDR3, the DNA is TGTGCCAGCAGTTTTAATCTCAATCAGCCCCAGCATTTT.

The chain uses TRBV15 and TRBJ2-6, with TRBD1 identical over 8 bases. V lost 4 bases and J lost 1; bases outside the gene matches: 9. CDR1 is LNHNV, CDR2 YYDKDF, per germline (reference sequence). CDR3 length: 18 amino acids. Here the CDR3 DNA reads TGTGCCACCAGCACTGGGGGCAGGGGGCGTTCTGGGGCCAACGTCCTGACTTTC. This encodes CATSTGGRGRSGANVLTF.

This chain links TRBV29-1 with TRBJ1-1; 7 nucleotides agree with TRBD1. V shed 1 base and J 11 bases; nucleotides not matched to a gene: 7. Per germline, CDR1 SQVTM and CDR2 ANQGSEA. The CDR3 loop spans 12 amino acids. The CDR3: CSVEGLRGIAFF. The CDR3 coding sequence is TGCAGCGTTGAAGGGCTCAGGGGGATTGCTTTCTTT.

The chain is built from TRBV6-4 and TRBJ2-1; 11 nucleotides line up with TRBD2. Germline loops: CDR1 MRHNA, CDR2 SNTAGT. The V gene end was trimmed by 6 bases and the J gene end by 9 bases; junction bases not matched to a gene: 10. The CDR3 is 15 amino acids. The CDR3 DNA reads TGTGCCAGCAGCCGGATGACTAGCGGGACGGTTGAGCAGTTCTTC. This gives the protein CASSRMTSGTVEQFF.

Written as DNA, the CDR3 is TGCGCCAGCAGCCCCGGTCGTGCTAGCGCAGAAGAGACCCAGTACTTC. Encoded protein: CASSPGRASAEETQYF. The genes are TRBV5-1 and TRBJ2-5, with a possible D match to TRBD2 (6 bases). CDR1 is SGHRS, CDR2 YFSETQ, per germline. V shed 4 bases and J shed 3 bases, with 19 bases lying between them. This CDR3 is 16 amino acids long.

About this clone itself: At one end the junction does not follow the germline gene, possibly because of a read error. The DNA for the CDR3 is TGCGCCAGCAGCTTGGAACTAGCGGGAGGCACGGATACGCAGTATTTT. Its protein is CASSLELAGGTDTQYF. The chain couples TRBV5-1 to TRBJ2-3; 12 nucleotides agree with TRBD2. Germline V CDR1 and CDR2: SGHRS, YFSETQ. The CDR3 runs to 16 residues. Based on the CDR3 plus reference TRBV5-1 and TRBJ2-3, the full variable domain is KAGVTQTPRYLIKTRGQQVTLSCSPISGHRSVSWYQQTPGQGLQFLFEYFSETQRNKGNFPGRFSGRQFSNSRSEMNVSTLELGDSALYLCASSLELAGGTDTQYFGPGTRLTVL.

The chain has TRBV12-3 or TRBV12-4 and TRBJ1-1, with unresolved D. With 7 bases removed from V and 2 bases from J, the gap between germline ends came to 11 bases. This CDR3 is 13 amino acids long. CDR3 loop: CASMGQPNTEAFF. In nucleotides, the CDR3 is TGTGCCAGCATGGGCCAGCCAAACACTGAAGCTTTCTTT.

V and J are TRBV6-4 and TRBJ1-2, with D uncertain. Deletions cut 3 bases from V and 4 bases from J, with 12 bases between. The CDR3 is 14 residues long. Germline CDR1 is MRHNA and CDR2 is SNTAGT. In nucleotides, the CDR3 is TGTGCCAGCAGTGAAAGCGGATCCCGCTATGGCTACACCTTC. Translated, it gives CASSESGSRYGYTF.

This clone was seen only once. V usage is TRBV7-2 and J usage is TRBJ2-1; no clear D gene. V gave up 1 base and J gave up 5 bases, with 12 bases separating them. The CDR3 contains 15 residues. Germline V lookup: CDR1 SGHTA, CDR2 FQGNSA. The CDR3 DNA reads TGTGCCAGCAGCTTAGGGGCAAACCTGAACAATGAGCAGTTCTTC. This encodes CASSLGANLNNEQFF.

This clone occurred once. This chain links TRBV19 with TRBJ2-7, with TRBD1 matching over 10 bases. CDR1 is LNHDA, CDR2 SQIVND, per germline (reference sequence). The V segment lost 1 base and the J segment 2 bases; nucleotides outside the gene matches: 2. The CDR3 consists of 15 residues. The CDR3 nucleotides are TGTGCCAGTAGTATAGGAGGGACAGGGGCCTACGAGCAGTACTTC. It codes for CASSIGGTGAYEQYF.

The chain carries TRBV27 and TRBJ2-1; 10 nucleotides align to TRBD1. V lost 6 bases, J lost 5 bases, and 4 bases stayed unmatched. Germline-derived CDR1 and CDR2 are MNHEY and SMNVEV (reference sequence). This CDR3 spans 14 amino acids. The CDR3 nucleotides are TGTGCCAGCAGCTGGACAGGGGGAAACAATGAGCAGTTCTTC. As protein: CASSWTGGNNEQFF.

The chain's CDR3 is CASSLGTGYNEQFF. CDR3 coding DNA: TGTGCCAGCAGCTTGGGGACAGGGTACAATGAGCAGTTCTTC. The genes are TRBV7-2 and TRBJ2-1; 9 bases agree with TRBD1. Germline assignment: CDR1 SGHTA and CDR2 FQGNSA. Germline trimming cut 3 bases from V and 4 bases from J; bases unmatched to any gene: 1. This CDR3 contains 14 residues.

The rearrangement links TRBV6-1 to TRBJ1-4, with D possibly matching TRBD1 (6 bases). The CDR3 has 17 residues. The V gene's germline CDR1 is MNHNS and CDR2 SASEGT. V gave up 0 bases and J gave up 2 bases, with 13 bases separating them. The DNA of the CDR3 is TGTGCCAGCAGTGAAGCGCTTCCTGGGGGCACTAATGAAAAACTGTTTTTT. Translating it yields CASSEALPGGTNEKLFF.

This clone was detected only a few times. The chain combines TRBV6-2 or TRBV6-3 with TRBJ2-5; D unresolved. The V end was cut by 6 bases, the J end by 4 bases, with 12 bases between. CDR1 is MNHEY and CDR2 is SVGEGT in the germline V gene. This CDR3 spans 13 amino acids. CDR3 sequence reads: CASSPQILETQYF. The CDR3 DNA reads as TGTGCCAGCAGCCCACAGATCTTAGAGACCCAGTACTTC.